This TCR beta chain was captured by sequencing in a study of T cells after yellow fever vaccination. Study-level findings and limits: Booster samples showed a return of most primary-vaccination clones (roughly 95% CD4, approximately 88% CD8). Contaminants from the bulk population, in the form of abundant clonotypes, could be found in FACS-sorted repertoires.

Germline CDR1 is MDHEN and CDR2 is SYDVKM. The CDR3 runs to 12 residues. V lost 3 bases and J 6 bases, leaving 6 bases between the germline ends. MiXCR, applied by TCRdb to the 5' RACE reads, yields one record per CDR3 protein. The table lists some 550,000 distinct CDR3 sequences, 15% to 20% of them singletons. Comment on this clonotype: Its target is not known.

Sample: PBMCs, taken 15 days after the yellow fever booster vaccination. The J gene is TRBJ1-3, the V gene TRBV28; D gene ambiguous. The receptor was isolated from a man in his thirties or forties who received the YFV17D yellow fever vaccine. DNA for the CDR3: TGTGCCAGCAGTTTGTCACTAAACACCATATATTTT. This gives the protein CASSLSLNTIYF. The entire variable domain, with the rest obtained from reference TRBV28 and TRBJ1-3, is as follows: DVKVTQSSRYLVKRTGEKVFLECVQDMDHENMFWYRQDPGLGLRLIYFSYDVKMKEKGDIPEGYSVSREKKERFSLILESASTNQTSMYLCASSLSLNTIYFGEGSWLTVV.